The 12 T cell receptor beta chains listed next were all sequenced from one sample in a study of cytotoxic CD8 clonotypes in ibrutinib-treated CLL. Generated by immunoSEQ multiplex PCR, the TCRdb table keeps only in-frame clones and is missing some. The sample has 70,000 to 80,000 clones; less than 90% are singletons. This sample comprised PBMCs, obtained after 24 months of ibrutinib treatment. These receptors were taken from a human donor with chronic lymphocytic leukemia.

The rearrangement joins TRBV4-3 to TRBJ2-3, with 13 bases lining up with TRBD2. The CDR3 has 15 residues. Germline CDR1 is LGHNA and CDR2 is YSLEER. Germline trimming cut 1 base from V and 5 bases from J; bases unmatched to any gene: 0. The DNA of the CDR3 is TGCGCCAGCAGCCAAGGACTAGCGGGAGGAGATACGCAGTATTTT. Translating it yields CASSQGLAGGDTQYF.

The rearrangement uses TRBV7-6 and TRBJ2-5; the match to TRBD1 covers 7 bases. CDR3 size: 14 residues. CDR1 SGHVS and CDR2 FNYEAQ come from the germline V gene. V trimming: 5 bases; J trimming: 4 bases; junction bases outside the gene matches: 7. CDR3 sequence (DNA): TGTGCCAGCAGCCGCGACAGGGTGGCAGAGACCCAGTACTTC. Its translation is CASSRDRVAETQYF.

V usage is TRBV15 and J usage is TRBJ2-5, with D unresolved. V dropped 5 bases and J dropped 2 bases, with 9 bases sitting between them. The CDR3 extends over 13 amino acids. The V gene's germline CDR1 is LNHNV and CDR2 YYDKDF (reference sequence). As DNA, the CDR3 is TGTGCCACCAGCCGGAGTAGTCAAGAGACCCAGTACTTC. Protein product: CATSRSSQETQYF.

The V and J genes are TRBV27 and TRBJ1-2; 8 bases fit TRBD1. Germline-derived CDR1 and CDR2 are MNHEY and SMNVEV (reference sequence). With 5 bases clipped from V and 2 bases from J, the junction kept 7 bases outside the gene matches. The CDR3 covers 15 residues. This CDR3 is CASSPVTGANYGYTF. The DNA for the CDR3 is TGTGCCAGCAGTCCGGTGACAGGGGCAAACTATGGCTACACCTTC.

The gene calls are TRBV28 and TRBJ1-1; TRBD1 matches at 8 bases. The CDR3 is 12 residues long. Germline V gene data show CDR1 as MDHEN and CDR2 as SYDVKM. The chain's CDR3 is CATKTGDTEAFF. The CDR3 region has the DNA TGTGCTACAAAGACAGGGGACACTGAAGCTTTCTTT.

This clone was counted a single time. The chain carries TRBV28 and TRBJ2-7; D may be TRBD2 (6 bases). The V end lost 3 bases, the J end lost 4 bases, and 13 bases lay between the germline ends. In germline, CDR1 is MDHEN, CDR2 SYDVKM. The CDR3 is made up of 14 amino acids. The CDR3 nucleotides are TGTGCCAGCAGTTTCGGGGGAGTTATGTACGAGCAGTACTTC. Protein: CASSFGGVMYEQYF.

V and J are TRBV11-1 and TRBJ1-3; D ambiguous. The ends were cut back, 6 bases at V and 0 bases at J, with 12 bases in the middle. This CDR3 is built from 15 residues. In germline, CDR1 is SGHAT, CDR2 FQDESV (reference sequence). The CDR3 DNA is TGTGCCAGCAGATCTCGCACCAGCTCTGGAAACACCATATATTTT. Its protein is CASRSRTSSGNTIYF.

This clone was counted a few times. The DNA of the CDR3 is TGTGCCAGCGCCCCCAGCCATTCCGGGGAGCTGTTTTTT. It specifies CASAPSHSGELFF. This sequence joins TRBV28 and TRBJ2-2; D remains unclear. V was shortened by 8 bases and J by 6 bases, with 13 bases between the two germline ends. This CDR3 is built from 13 residues. Germline CDR1 MDHEN, CDR2 SYDVKM.

The V and J genes are TRBV13 and TRBJ2-2; D uncertain. CDR1 and CDR2 from the germline V gene are PRHDT and FYEKMQ (reference sequence). This CDR3 comprises 17 residues. V lost 5 bases and J 2 bases, leaving 18 bases between the germline ends. The CDR3 nucleotides are TGTGCCAGCAGCCCGCTTCGAGAGCCAACTAACACCGGGGAGCTGTTTTTT. This sequence encodes CASSPLREPTNTGELFF.

The gene calls are TRBV4-3 and TRBJ2-3; tentatively, D is TRBD1 or TRBD2 (5 bases each). From germline, CDR1 is LGHNA and CDR2 YSLEER. V lost 0 bases to trimming and J lost 6 bases, with 16 bases between them. The CDR3 loop spans 16 amino acids. CDR3 nucleotides: TGCGCCAGCAGCCAAGAGACGGGGCGGGTCGACGATACGCAGTATTTT. It specifies CASSQETGRVDDTQYF.

The CDR3 is CASSSGTSGINEQYF. The CDR3 nucleotides read TGTGCCAGCAGCTCAGGGACTAGCGGGATCAACGAGCAGTACTTC. This sequence joins TRBV7-6 and TRBJ2-7, with TRBD2 matching 13 bases. Trimming at V came to 4 bases and at J to 5 bases, leaving 5 bases not matched to a gene. The germline CDR1 and CDR2 sequences are SGHVS and FNYEAQ. This CDR3 has 15 amino acids.

Turning to this clone: One junction end does not reproduce the germline sequence, and a read error may be involved. V usage is TRBV7-2 and J usage is TRBJ2-7, with D perhaps matching TRBD2 (5 bases). The CDR3 runs to 17 residues. Germline CDR1 and CDR2: SGHTA and FQGNSA. CDR3 loop: CASSLAPPGLTSHEQYF. For the CDR3, the DNA is TGTGCCAGCAGCTTAGCGCCTCCCGGACTGACCTCCCACGAGCAGTACTTC.